These 32 T cell receptor beta chains share one sample of origin, sequenced in a study of neoadjuvant anti-PD-1 for oral cavity cancer. Clones were sequenced by immunoSEQ multiplex PCR, and TCRdb holds only the in-frame ones, with some missing. Of over 14,000 clones in the sample, roughly 68% are singletons; the top ten hold roughly 3%. Material: PBMCs, obtained before nivolumab (anti-PD-1) treatment. The source of these receptors is a person between 40 and 85 years old with oral cavity squamous cell carcinoma.

This clone was seen a few times. The chain recombines TRBV28 with TRBJ1-4; 8 positions agree with TRBD1. The CDR3 spans 15 residues. Trimming took 6 bases from V and 13 from J; bases not matched to a gene: 16. The germline CDR1 and CDR2 sequences are MDHEN and SYDVKM. The CDR3 nucleotides read TGTGCCAGCAGGTTGGGACAGGCCATGACGAAAAGACTGTTTTTT. This gives the protein CASRLGQAMTKRLFF.

The gene calls are TRBV6-1 and TRBJ2-1; 7 nucleotides match TRBD2. Unmatched junction bases numbered 3, after V lost 7 bases and J lost 0 bases. The CDR3 consists of 14 residues. The germline V gene has CDR1 MNHNS and CDR2 SASEGT. This CDR3 reads CASTGGSSYNEQFF. The CDR3, as DNA: TGTGCCAGCACGGGCGGGAGCTCCTACAATGAGCAGTTCTTC.

V gene TRBV11-3 combines with J gene TRBJ2-1; possibly TRBD1 for D (7 bases). V shed 0 bases and J shed 0 bases, with 15 bases lying between them. Germline CDR1 and CDR2: SGHNT and YENEEA. The CDR3 has 18 residues. The CDR3 DNA reads as TGTGCCAGCAGCTTAGATCAGGGGGGAAGCGGCTCCTACAATGAGCAGTTCTTC. Its protein product is CASSLDQGGSGSYNEQFF.

A few counts support this clone. V usage is TRBV4-1 and J usage is TRBJ1-2; D is undetermined. Germline V gene sequence: CDR1 MGHRA, CDR2 YSYEKL. The CDR3 consists of 12 residues. V was shortened by 3 bases and J by 2 bases, with 4 bases between the two germline ends. CDR3 nucleotides: TGCGCCAGCAGCCAGGAGAACTATGGCTACACCTTC. This codes for CASSQENYGYTF.

The chain couples TRBV6-5 to TRBJ1-2; D is unclear. The V gene's germline CDR1 is MNHEY and CDR2 SVGAGI. Between the trimmed V and J ends, which lost 6 bases and 2 bases, there was a span of 13 bases. The CDR3 consists of 14 residues. This CDR3 reads CASRASNGNYGYTF. In DNA form, the CDR3 reads TGTGCCAGCAGGGCCTCCAATGGGAACTATGGCTACACCTTC.

The V call is TRBV25-1, the J call TRBJ1-1; the D gene is possibly TRBD1 (6 bases). CDR3 length equals 15 residues. The germline V gene encodes CDR1 MGHDK and CDR2 SYGVNS. Trimming shortened V by 1 base and J by 5 bases, and 14 bases separated the two germline ends. CDR3 coding DNA: TGTGCCAGCAGTGAATCGAGCACAGGGAGGACTGAAGCTTTCTTT. Translating gives CASSESSTGRTEAFF. Filled out from reference TRBV25-1 and TRBJ1-1, the complete variable domain reads EADIYQTPRYLVIGTGKKITLECSQTMGHDKMYWYQQDPGMELHLIHYSYGVNSTEKGDLSSESTVSRIRTEHFPLTLESARPSHTSQYLCASSESSTGRTEAFFGQGTRLTVV.

V is TRBV5-1 and J is TRBJ2-3, with a weak D call TRBD1 (7 bases). V gave up 3 bases and J gave up 1 base, with 15 bases separating them. Germline lookup yields CDR1 SGHRS and CDR2 YFSETQ. There are 16 residues in the CDR3. The CDR3 DNA sequence: TGCGCCAGCAGCTCTCTGGAGGGGGCTGGCACAGATACGCAGTATTTT. It codes for CASSSLEGAGTDTQYF.

This chain links TRBV2 with TRBJ2-3; a possible D gene is TRBD2 (6 bases). The germline CDR1 and CDR2 sequences are SNHLY and FYNNEI. The CDR3 sequence is 14 residues long. With 5 bases removed from V and 5 bases from J, the gap between germline ends came to 14 bases. The CDR3 is CASSRRGKGDTQYF. The CDR3 DNA reads as TGTGCCAGCAGTAGGCGCGGGAAAGGAGATACGCAGTATTTT.

The rearrangement links TRBV7-6 to TRBJ1-4; 8 positions match TRBD1. V trimming: 3 bases; J trimming: 7 bases; junction bases outside the gene matches: 4. The CDR3 has 14 amino acids. CDR1 is SGHVS, CDR2 FNYEAQ, per germline. CDR3 sequence: CASSLRTGREKLFF. The DNA for the CDR3 is TGTGCCAGCAGCTTGAGGACAGGGCGTGAAAAACTGTTTTTT. The whole variable domain, remainder taken from reference TRBV7-6 and TRBJ1-4, is GAGVSQSPRYKVTKRGQDVALRCDPISGHVSLYWYRQALGQGPEFLTYFNYEAQQDKSGLPNDRFSAERPEGSISTLTIQRTEQRDSAMYRCASSLRTGREKLFFGSGTQLSVL.

The chain links TRBV9 to TRBJ2-3, with D perhaps matching TRBD2 (6 bases). CDR1 SGDLS and CDR2 YYNGEE come from the germline V gene. The CDR3 covers 16 residues. V shed 1 base and J shed 2 bases, with 14 bases lying between them. The CDR3 reads CASSVQGGVTTDTQYF. CDR3 nucleotide sequence: TGTGCCAGCAGCGTACAGGGCGGGGTTACCACAGATACGCAGTATTTT.

The V call is TRBV13, the J call TRBJ2-1; no reliable D call. Germline CDR1 reads PRHDT; CDR2 reads FYEKMQ (reference sequence). V was clipped by 5 bases and J by 0 bases, with 14 bases between them. The CDR3 consists of 16 residues. The CDR3 nucleotides are TGTGCCAGCAGCCGAGCGTTGGCGGCCTCCTACAATGAGCAGTTCTTC. Amino acids: CASSRALAASYNEQFF.

This chain uses TRBV6-5 with TRBJ2-7; TRBD1 aligns across 7 bases. The CDR3 has 15 amino acids. Germline lookup yields CDR1 MNHEY and CDR2 SVGAGI. The V segment lost 0 bases and the J segment 4 bases; nucleotides outside the gene matches: 6. The CDR3 here is CASSYSTGRGYEQYF. CDR3 bases: TGTGCCAGCAGTTACTCGACAGGGAGAGGTTACGAGCAGTACTTC.

The chain couples TRBV6-1 to TRBJ2-3; D perhaps matches TRBD2 (6 bases). Trimming shortened V by 0 bases and J by 0 bases, and 7 bases separated the two germline ends. The V gene's germline CDR1 is MNHNS and CDR2 SASEGT. CDR3 length: 15 residues. In DNA, the CDR3 is TGTGCCAGCAGTGAAGCTGCGGGAAGCACAGATACGCAGTATTTT. This sequence encodes CASSEAAGSTDTQYF.

The V gene is TRBV5-1, the J gene TRBJ2-7; 9 positions match TRBD1. The junction had 6 bases not matched to a gene; V was cut back by 3 bases and J by 2 bases. The germline gives CDR1 SGHRS, CDR2 YFSETQ. This CDR3 comprises 15 residues. The CDR3 loop reads CASSSQGAATYEQYF. The CDR3, as DNA: TGCGCCAGCAGCTCACAGGGGGCCGCGACCTACGAGCAGTACTTC.

The rearrangement uses TRBV11-2 and TRBJ1-6; D is perhaps TRBD1 (6 bases). Germline values: CDR1 SGHAT, CDR2 FQNNGV. The germline V and J ends were trimmed by 1 base and 9 bases, with 16 bases remaining between them. The CDR3 is 16 amino acids. The CDR3 is CASSLGRTVRASPLHF. The CDR3 bases are TGTGCCAGCAGCTTAGGGAGGACAGTCCGGGCTTCACCCCTCCACTTT.

This chain connects TRBV4-1 to TRBJ2-7; TRBD1 matches 7 bases. CDR1 is MGHRA, CDR2 YSYEKL, per germline. The junction had 14 bases not matched to a gene; V was cut back by 5 bases and J by 4 bases. The CDR3 has 16 amino acids. In DNA form, the CDR3 reads TGCGCCAGCAGCGAACACCCACAGGGGAAAGGTTACGAGCAGTACTTC. It yields the protein CASSEHPQGKGYEQYF.

This clone has only one observation. The genes are TRBV10-2 and TRBJ2-7; no clear D. The CDR3 runs to 15 residues. Germline V gene data show CDR1 as WSHSY and CDR2 as SAAADI. The ends were cut back, 3 bases at V and 3 bases at J, with 15 bases in the middle. The CDR3 region is CASSEGFSVNYEQYF. CDR3 coding DNA: TGCGCCAGCAGTGAAGGGTTTTCCGTAAACTACGAGCAGTACTTC.

The chain carries TRBV28 and TRBJ2-2, with TRBD1 identical over 8 bases. V shed 5 bases and J 4 bases; nucleotides not matched to a gene: 6. CDR1 is MDHEN, CDR2 SYDVKM, per germline. The CDR3 consists of 15 residues. DNA of the CDR3: TGTGCCAGCAGTCCCGGGACAGGTTTCACCGGGGAGCTGTTTTTT. Protein sequence: CASSPGTGFTGELFF.

The rearrangement uses TRBV7-3 and TRBJ2-1; no clear D. Trimming pared 5 bases from V and 9 bases from J, leaving 14 bases between. Germline CDR1 and CDR2: SGHTA and FQGTGA. The CDR3 is made up of 13 amino acids. The CDR3 here is CASSAHLQSEQFF. The DNA of the CDR3 is TGTGCCAGCAGCGCCCACTTACAGAGTGAGCAGTTCTTC.

The V and J genes are TRBV2 and TRBJ2-3; D is unresolved. CDR3 length: 15 residues. V was cut by 4 bases and J by 1 base, with 12 bases left in between. Germline V gene lookup returns CDR1 SNHLY and CDR2 FYNNEI. CDR3 DNA: TGTGCCAGCAGTGCCGATGAGAGCCGCACAGATACGCAGTATTTT. Translating it yields CASSADESRTDTQYF. Based on the CDR3 plus reference TRBV2 and TRBJ2-3, the full variable domain is EPEVTQTPSHQVTQMGQEVILRCVPISNHLYFYWYRQILGQKVEFLVSFYNNEISEKSEIFDDQFSVERPDGSNFTLKIRSTKLEDSAMYFCASSADESRTDTQYFGPGTRLTVL.

The V gene is TRBV2, the J gene TRBJ1-6; D uncertain. V was clipped by 6 bases and J by 0 bases, with 9 bases between them. The CDR3 has 15 residues. Germline CDR1 SNHLY, CDR2 FYNNEI. The DNA of the CDR3 is TGTGCCAGCAGGAAAGAGAGCTCCTATAATTCACCCCTCCACTTT. Its protein product is CASRKESSYNSPLHF.

The chain has TRBV11-2 and TRBJ1-5; no clear D. The CDR3 consists of 16 residues. Trimming took off 1 base at V and 3 bases at J, with 13 bases between the two ends. Germline V lookup: CDR1 SGHAT, CDR2 FQNNGV. The CDR3 nucleotides read TGTGCCAGCAGCTTAGGAGGGCAGGCCTTCAATCAGCCCCAGCATTTT. As protein: CASSLGGQAFNQPQHF.

The chain uses TRBV15 and TRBJ2-7; D uncertain. Deletions cut 0 bases from V and 9 bases from J, with 18 bases between. The germline V gene has CDR1 LNHNV and CDR2 YYDKDF (reference sequence). CDR3 length equals 15 residues. CDR3 nucleotides: TGTGCCACCAGCAGAGATATTGGCCTAACGAATTGGCAGTACTTC. As protein: CATSRDIGLTNWQYF. Variable domain in full (rest from reference TRBV15 and TRBJ2-7): DAMVIQNPRYQVTQFGKPVTLSCSQTLNHNVMYWYQQKSSQAPKLLFHYYDKDFNNEADTPDNFQSRRPNTSFCFLDIRSPGLGDTAMYLCATSRDIGLTNWQYFGPGTRLTVT.

This chain joins TRBV6-6 and TRBJ2-2; no definite D call. Germline CDR1 and CDR2: MNHNY and SVGAGI (reference sequence). Trimming removed 6 bases from V and 5 bases from J, with 10 bases in between. This CDR3 has 13 amino acids. CDR3 bases: TGTGCCAGCAGAGTTACATTGACCGGGGAGCTGTTTTTT. Amino acids: CASRVTLTGELFF.

The chain uses TRBV10-3 and TRBJ2-1, with 10 bases lining up with TRBD2. V dropped 6 bases and J dropped 1; count of bases not matched to a gene: 6. Germline V gives CDR1 ENHRY, CDR2 SYGVKD. The CDR3 spans 16 residues. CDR3 residues: CAIRRLAGTSYNEQFF. CDR3 sequence (DNA): TGTGCCATCAGAAGACTAGCGGGCACTTCCTACAATGAGCAGTTCTTC.

V gene TRBV5-1 combines with J gene TRBJ2-7, with no clear D. V shed 5 bases and J shed 0 bases, with 9 bases lying between them. Germline assignment: CDR1 SGHRS and CDR2 YFSETQ. The CDR3 spans 13 residues. CDR3 bases: TGCGCCAGCAGGAGGTGGGGCTCCTACGAGCAGTACTTC. It codes for CASRRWGSYEQYF.

The CDR3 DNA reads TGCGCCAGCAGCTTCGGGGGGGCAGATCAGCCCCAGCATTTT. Translated: CASSFGGADQPQHF. V is TRBV5-1 and J is TRBJ1-5, with D tentatively TRBD1 (6 bases). The germline gives CDR1 SGHRS, CDR2 YFSETQ. This CDR3 has 14 residues. The ends were cut back, 2 bases at V and 5 bases at J, with 11 bases in the middle.

This chain links TRBV30 with TRBJ1-3; D gene ambiguous. The V end was cut by 1 base, the J end by 6 bases, with 7 bases between. The CDR3 has 12 residues. Germline CDR1 GTSNPN, CDR2 SVGIG (reference sequence). CDR3 coding DNA: TGTGCCTGGAGTGGCGGGGAAAACACCATATATTTT. Translating it yields CAWSGGENTIYF.

This clone was observed a handful of times. This sequence joins TRBV7-6 and TRBJ1-2; 8 bases match TRBD1. The germline CDR1 and CDR2 sequences are SGHVS and FNYEAQ. The CDR3 has 16 amino acids. J gave up 8 bases and V 1 base, and 12 bases lay outside the gene matches. The CDR3 region has the DNA TGTGCCAGCAGCTTAGTTGCGGTTGGACAGGGAGGCGGCTACACCTTC. It is translated as CASSLVAVGQGGGYTF.

The rearrangement uses TRBV15 and TRBJ2-1; D may be TRBD1 (5 bases). Trimming removed 6 bases from V and 6 bases from J, with 12 bases in between. The CDR3 runs to 13 residues. Germline V CDR1 and CDR2: LNHNV, YYDKDF (reference sequence). The CDR3 reads CATRSVGANEQFF. Here the CDR3 DNA reads TGTGCCACCAGATCCGTAGGGGCCAATGAGCAGTTCTTC. The entire variable domain, with the rest obtained from reference TRBV15 and TRBJ2-1, is as follows: DAMVIQNPRYQVTQFGKPVTLSCSQTLNHNVMYWYQQKSSQAPKLLFHYYDKDFNNEADTPDNFQSRRPNTSFCFLDIRSPGLGDTAMYLCATRSVGANEQFFGPGTRLTVL.

The chain links TRBV7-8 to TRBJ1-3; D is undetermined. Trimming pared 1 base from V and 0 bases from J, leaving 7 bases between. Germline V lookup: CDR1 SGHVS, CDR2 FQNEAQ. CDR3 length equals 15 residues. CDR3 bases: TGTGCCAGCAGCTTAGTACGGTACTCTGGAAACACCATATATTTT. The encoded protein is CASSLVRYSGNTIYF.

This clone was picked up a small number of times. The chain couples TRBV19 to TRBJ1-5; TRBD1 matches at 7 bases. The CDR3 length is 17 residues. The germline gives CDR1 LNHDA, CDR2 SQIVND (reference sequence). Trimming removed 7 bases from V and 0 bases from J; junction bases left unmatched: 12. The CDR3 region is CASTGSGGAYSNQPQHF. DNA for the CDR3: TGTGCCAGTACGGGGTCAGGGGGGGCTTATAGCAATCAGCCCCAGCATTTT.